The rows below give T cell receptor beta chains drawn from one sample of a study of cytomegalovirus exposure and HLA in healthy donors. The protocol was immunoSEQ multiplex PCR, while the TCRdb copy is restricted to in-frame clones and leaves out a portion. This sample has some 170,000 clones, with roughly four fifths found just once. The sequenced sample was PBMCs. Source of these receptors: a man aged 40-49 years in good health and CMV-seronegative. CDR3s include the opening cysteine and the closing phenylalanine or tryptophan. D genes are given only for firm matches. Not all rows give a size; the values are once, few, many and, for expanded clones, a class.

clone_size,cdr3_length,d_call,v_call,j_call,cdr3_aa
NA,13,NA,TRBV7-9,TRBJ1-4,CASSFSIGEKLFF
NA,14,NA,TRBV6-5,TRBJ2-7,CASSYSGLGARQYF
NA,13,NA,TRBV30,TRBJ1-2,CAWKPSFGNGYTF
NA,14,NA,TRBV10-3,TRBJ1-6,CAISPGGGNSPLHF
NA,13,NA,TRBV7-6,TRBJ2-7,CASSPPGSYEQYF
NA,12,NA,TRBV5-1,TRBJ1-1,CASSRDITEAFF
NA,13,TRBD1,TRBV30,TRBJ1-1,CAWDQGAGTEAFF
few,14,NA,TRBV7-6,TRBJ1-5,CASSPQGIRQPQHF
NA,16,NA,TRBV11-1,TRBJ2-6,CASSLTRLSGANVLTF
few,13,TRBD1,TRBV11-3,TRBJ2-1,CASSPGGDRGRFF
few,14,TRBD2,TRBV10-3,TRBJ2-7,CAISESAGAYEQYF
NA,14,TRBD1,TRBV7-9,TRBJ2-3,CASSPRTGPDTQYF
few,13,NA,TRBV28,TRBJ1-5,CASTLGTSQPQHF
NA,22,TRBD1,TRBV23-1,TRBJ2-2,CASSQELRRRDRGPRYTGELFF
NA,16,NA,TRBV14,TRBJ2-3,CASSLDLDYSTDTQYF
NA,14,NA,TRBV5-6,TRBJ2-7,CASSFSAGVHEQYF
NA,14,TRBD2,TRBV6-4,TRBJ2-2,CASSGTSNTGELFF
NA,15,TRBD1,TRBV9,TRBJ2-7,CASSPLLGQGGEQYF
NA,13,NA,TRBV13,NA,CASSERGAYEQYF
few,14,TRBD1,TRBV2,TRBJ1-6,CASSGDRPNSPLHF
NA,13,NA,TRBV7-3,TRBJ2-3,CASAWGDGDTQYF
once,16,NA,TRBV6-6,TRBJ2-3,CASSPPTATSTDTQYF
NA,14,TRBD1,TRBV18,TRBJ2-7,CASSPGQGFYEQYF
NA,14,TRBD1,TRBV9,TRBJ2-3,CATGQGRFTDTQYF
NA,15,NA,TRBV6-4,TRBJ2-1,CASSDSSGSYNEQFF
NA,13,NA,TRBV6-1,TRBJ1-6,CASSGQSNSPLHF
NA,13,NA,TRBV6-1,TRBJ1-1,CASRDTDRLVAFF
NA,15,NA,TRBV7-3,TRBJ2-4,CASSLKGTTKNIQYF
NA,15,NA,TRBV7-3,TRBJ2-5,CASSSYGQIGETQYF
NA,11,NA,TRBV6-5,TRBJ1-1,CASSYRGEAFF
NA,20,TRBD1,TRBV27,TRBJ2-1,CASSFPDRVSKVGSYNEQFF
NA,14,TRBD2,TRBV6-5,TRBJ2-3,CASSYLAGSDTQYF
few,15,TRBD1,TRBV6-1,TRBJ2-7,CASSELDRGYYEQYF
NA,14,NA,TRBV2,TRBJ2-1,CATGQGRQFNEQFF
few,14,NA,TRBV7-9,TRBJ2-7,CSSSLSEGKSPEYF
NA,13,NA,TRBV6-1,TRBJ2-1,CASSEAQGGEQFF
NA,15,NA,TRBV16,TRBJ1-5,CASSQSGSSNQPQHF
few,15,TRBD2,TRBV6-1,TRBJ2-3,CASSESGSGADTQYF
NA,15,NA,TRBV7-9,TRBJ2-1,CASSLGVNAINEQFF
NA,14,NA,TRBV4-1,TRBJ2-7,CASSPLSTGYEQYF
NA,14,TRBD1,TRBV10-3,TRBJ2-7,CAIRAGTGNHEQYF
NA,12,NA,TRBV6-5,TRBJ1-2,CASHRGTYGYTF
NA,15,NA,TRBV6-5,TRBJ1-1,CASGYTGTGGTEAFF
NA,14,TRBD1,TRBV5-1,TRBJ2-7,CASSLDRGNYEQYF
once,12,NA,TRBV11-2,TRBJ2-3,CASSPSTDTQYF
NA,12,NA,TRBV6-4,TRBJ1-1,CASRGGNTEAFF
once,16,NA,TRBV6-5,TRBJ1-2,CASSYTSGGSNYGYTF
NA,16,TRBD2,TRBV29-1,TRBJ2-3,CSVRKVAGGSEDTQYF
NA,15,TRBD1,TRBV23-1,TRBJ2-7,CASSPQGQGSHEQYF
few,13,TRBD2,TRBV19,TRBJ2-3,CASSGRDTDTQYF
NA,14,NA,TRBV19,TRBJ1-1,CASSYPGGVSEAFF
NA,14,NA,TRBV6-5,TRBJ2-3,CASRATSSPDTQYF
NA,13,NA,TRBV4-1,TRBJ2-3,CASSQDGWDTQYF
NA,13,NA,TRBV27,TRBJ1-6,CASSLSANSPLHF
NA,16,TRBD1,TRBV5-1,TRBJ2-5,CASSTGARGRRETQYF
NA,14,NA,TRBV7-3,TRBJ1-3,CASSLPGTGNTIYF
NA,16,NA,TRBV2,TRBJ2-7,CASSEALQDRRYEQYF
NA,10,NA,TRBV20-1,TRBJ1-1,CSASDGEAFF
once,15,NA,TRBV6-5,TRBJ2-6,CASSYSSSGANVLTF
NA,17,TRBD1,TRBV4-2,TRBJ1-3,CASSPQSPGQGGDTIYF